This TCR beta chain was obtained from a study of cytomegalovirus exposure and HLA in healthy donors. Points from the study as a whole: Presence/absence analyses rested on an assumption that sequencing depth was roughly uniform across donors.

Concerning this clone itself: Antigen unknown.

The PCR used 60 Vbeta and 13 Jbeta primers. Produced via immunoSEQ multiplex PCR; TCRdb's table is partial and in-frame only. The table shows 150,000 to 200,000 clones, with just under 80% occurring only once. Sequences were obtained from PBMCs. The source is a woman aged 30 to 39 in good health and CMV-seropositive.

DNA for the CDR3: TGTGCCAGCAGGGCGGTCAGGGCGTATGGCTACACCTTC. As protein: CASRAVRAYGYTF. The chain employs TRBV2 and TRBJ1-2, with a weak D call TRBD1 (5 bases). Germline-derived CDR1 and CDR2 are SNHLY and FYNNEI. The CDR3 covers 13 residues. The germline V and J ends were trimmed by 6 bases and 5 bases, with 13 bases remaining between them. Combining the CDR3 with reference TRBV2 and TRBJ1-2 gives the whole variable domain EPEVTQTPSHQVTQMGQEVILRCVPISNHLYFYWYRQILGQKVEFLVSFYNNEISEKSEIFDDQFSVERPDGSNFTLKIRSTKLEDSAMYFCASRAVRAYGYTFGSGTRLTVV.